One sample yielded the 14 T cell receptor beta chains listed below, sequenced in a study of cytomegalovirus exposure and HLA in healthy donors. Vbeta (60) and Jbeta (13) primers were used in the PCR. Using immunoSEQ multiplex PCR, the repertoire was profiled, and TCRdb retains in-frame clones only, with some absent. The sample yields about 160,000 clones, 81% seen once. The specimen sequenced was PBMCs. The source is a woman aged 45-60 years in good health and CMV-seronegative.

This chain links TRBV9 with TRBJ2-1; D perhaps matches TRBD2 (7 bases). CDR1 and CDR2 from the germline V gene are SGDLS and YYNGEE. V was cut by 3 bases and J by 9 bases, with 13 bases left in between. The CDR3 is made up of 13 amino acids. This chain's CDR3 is CASSGSGGVEQFF. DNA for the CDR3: TGTGCCAGCAGCGGATCGGGGGGCGTTGAGCAGTTCTTC.

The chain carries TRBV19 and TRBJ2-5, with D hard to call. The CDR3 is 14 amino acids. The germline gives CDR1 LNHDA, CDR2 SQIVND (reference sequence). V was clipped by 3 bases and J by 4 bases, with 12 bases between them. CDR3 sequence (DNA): TGTGCCAGTAGTATGACATTAGTCCGAGAGACCCAGTACTTC. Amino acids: CASSMTLVRETQYF.

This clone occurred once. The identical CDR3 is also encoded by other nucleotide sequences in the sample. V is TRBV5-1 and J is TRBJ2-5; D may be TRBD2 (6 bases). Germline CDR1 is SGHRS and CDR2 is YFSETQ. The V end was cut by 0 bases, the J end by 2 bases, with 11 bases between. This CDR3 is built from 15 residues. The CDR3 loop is CASSLVSGSQETQYF. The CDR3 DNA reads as TGCGCCAGCAGCTTGGTATCCGGGAGTCAAGAGACCCAGTACTTC.

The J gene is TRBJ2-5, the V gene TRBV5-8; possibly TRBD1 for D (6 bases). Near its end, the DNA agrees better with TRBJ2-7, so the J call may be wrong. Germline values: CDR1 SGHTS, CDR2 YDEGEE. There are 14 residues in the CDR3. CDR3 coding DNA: TGTGCCAGCAGCCGCAGGGGCAAGACCTACGAGCAGTACTTC. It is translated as CASSRRGKTYEQYF.

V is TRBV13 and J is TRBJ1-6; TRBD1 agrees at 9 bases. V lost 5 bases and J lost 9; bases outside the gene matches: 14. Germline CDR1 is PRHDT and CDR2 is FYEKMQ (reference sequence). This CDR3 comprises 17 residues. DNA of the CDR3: TGTGCCAGCAGCAACCGGGACAGGGAGGCTCAGGGTTCACCCCTCCACTTT. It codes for CASSNRDREAQGSPLHF.

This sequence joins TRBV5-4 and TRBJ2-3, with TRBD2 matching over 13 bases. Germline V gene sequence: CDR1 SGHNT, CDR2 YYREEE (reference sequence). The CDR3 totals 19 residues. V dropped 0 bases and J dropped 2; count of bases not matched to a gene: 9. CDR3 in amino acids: CASSLAEAGLAGITDTQYF. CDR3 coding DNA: TGTGCCAGCAGCTTGGCCGAAGCGGGACTAGCGGGAATCACAGATACGCAGTATTTT.

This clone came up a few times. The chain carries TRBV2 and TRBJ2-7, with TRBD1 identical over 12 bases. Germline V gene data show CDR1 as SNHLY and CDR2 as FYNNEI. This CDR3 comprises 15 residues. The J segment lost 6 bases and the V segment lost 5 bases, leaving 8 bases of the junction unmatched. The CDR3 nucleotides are TGTGCCAGCAGTCCAATCCGGGACAGGGGGCTCGAGCAGTACTTC. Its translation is CASSPIRDRGLEQYF.

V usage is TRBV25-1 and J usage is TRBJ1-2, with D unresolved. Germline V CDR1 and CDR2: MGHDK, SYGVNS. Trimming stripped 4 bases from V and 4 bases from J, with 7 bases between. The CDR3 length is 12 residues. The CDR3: CASSAGSYGYTF. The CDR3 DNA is TGTGCCAGCAGTGCGGGGTCCTATGGCTACACCTTC.

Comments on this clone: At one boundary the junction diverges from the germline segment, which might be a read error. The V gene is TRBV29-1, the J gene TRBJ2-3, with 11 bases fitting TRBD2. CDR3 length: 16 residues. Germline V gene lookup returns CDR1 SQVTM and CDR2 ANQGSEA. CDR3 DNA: TGCAGCGTGGAAGGGGGGACTAGCGGCCCCAGTGATACGCAGTATTTT. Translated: CSVEGGTSGPSDTQYF.

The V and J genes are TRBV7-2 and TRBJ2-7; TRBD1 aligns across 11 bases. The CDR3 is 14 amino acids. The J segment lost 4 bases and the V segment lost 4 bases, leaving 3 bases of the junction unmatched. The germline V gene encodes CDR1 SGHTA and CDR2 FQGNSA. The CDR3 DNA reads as TGTGCCAGCAGCTCCGGACAGGGGGCATACGAGCAGTACTTC. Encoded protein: CASSSGQGAYEQYF.

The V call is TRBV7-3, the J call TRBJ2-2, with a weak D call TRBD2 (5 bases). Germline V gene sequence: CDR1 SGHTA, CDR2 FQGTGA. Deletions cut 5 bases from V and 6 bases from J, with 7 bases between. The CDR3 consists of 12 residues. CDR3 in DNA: TGTGCCAGCAGCCTCGGGGCCGGGGAGCTGTTTTTT. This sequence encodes CASSLGAGELFF. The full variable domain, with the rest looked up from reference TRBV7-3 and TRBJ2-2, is GAGVSQTPSNKVTEKGKYVELRCDPISGHTALYWYRQSLGQGPEFLIYFQGTGAADDSGLPNDRFFAVRPEGSVSTLKIQRTERGDSAVYLCASSLGAGELFFGEGSRLTVL.

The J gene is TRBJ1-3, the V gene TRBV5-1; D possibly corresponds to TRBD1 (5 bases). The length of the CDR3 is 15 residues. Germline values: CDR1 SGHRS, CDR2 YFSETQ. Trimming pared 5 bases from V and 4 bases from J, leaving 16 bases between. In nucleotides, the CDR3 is TGCGCCAGCAGGCCCATGGAGGGGTTCGGAAACACCATATATTTT. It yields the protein CASRPMEGFGNTIYF.

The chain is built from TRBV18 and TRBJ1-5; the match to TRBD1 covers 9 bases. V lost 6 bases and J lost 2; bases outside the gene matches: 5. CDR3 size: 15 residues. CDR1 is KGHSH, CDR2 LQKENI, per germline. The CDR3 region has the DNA TGTGCCAGCTCCGGGACAGGGTTGGGCAATCAGCCCCAGCATTTT. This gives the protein CASSGTGLGNQPQHF.

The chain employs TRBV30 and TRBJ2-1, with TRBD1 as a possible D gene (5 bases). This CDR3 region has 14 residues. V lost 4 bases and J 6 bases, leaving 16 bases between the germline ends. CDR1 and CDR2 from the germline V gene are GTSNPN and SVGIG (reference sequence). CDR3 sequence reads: CAWNRARTSNEQFF. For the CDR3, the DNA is TGTGCCTGGAACCGGGCCAGGACATCCAATGAGCAGTTCTTC.